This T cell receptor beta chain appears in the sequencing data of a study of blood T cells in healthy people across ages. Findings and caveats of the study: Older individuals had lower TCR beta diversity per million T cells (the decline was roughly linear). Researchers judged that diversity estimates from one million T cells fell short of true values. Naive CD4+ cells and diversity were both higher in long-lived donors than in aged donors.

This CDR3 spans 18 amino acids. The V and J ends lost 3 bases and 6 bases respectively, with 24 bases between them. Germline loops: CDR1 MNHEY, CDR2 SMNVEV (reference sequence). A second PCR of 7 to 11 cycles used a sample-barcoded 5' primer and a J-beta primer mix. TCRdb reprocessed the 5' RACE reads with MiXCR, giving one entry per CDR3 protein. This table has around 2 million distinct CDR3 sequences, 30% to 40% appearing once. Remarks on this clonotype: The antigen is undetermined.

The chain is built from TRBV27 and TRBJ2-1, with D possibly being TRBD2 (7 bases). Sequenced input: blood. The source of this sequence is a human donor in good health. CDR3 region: CASSFLTGGAGAFNEQFF. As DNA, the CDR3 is TGTGCCAGCAGTTTTTTAACCGGCGGCGCGGGGGCCTTCAATGAGCAGTTCTTC.